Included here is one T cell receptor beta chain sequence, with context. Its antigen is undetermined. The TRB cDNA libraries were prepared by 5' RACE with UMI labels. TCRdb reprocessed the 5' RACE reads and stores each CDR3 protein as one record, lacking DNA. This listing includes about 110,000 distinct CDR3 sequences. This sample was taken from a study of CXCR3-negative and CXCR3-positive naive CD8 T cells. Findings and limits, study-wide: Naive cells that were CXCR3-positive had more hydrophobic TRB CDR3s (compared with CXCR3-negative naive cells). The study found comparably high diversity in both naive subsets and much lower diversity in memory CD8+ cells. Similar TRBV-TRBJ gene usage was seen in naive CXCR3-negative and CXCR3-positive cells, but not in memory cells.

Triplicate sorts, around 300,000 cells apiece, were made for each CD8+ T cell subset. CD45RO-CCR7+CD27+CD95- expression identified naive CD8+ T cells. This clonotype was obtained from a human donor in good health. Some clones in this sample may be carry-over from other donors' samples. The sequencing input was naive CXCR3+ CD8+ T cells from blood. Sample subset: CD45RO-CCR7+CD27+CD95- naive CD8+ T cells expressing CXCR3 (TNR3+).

This CDR3 is CASRDGQGLVNTGELFF. The chain joins TRBV2 to TRBJ2-2; TCRdb names TRBD1, which stays unverified in the absence of DNA. From germline, CDR1 is SNHLY and CDR2 FYNNEI. This CDR3 is built from 17 residues.